Below, one TCR beta chain is given with its context. Its antigen is as yet unknown. The PCR ran on 60 Vbeta and 13 Jbeta primers. Profiling relied on immunoSEQ multiplex PCR, and the TCRdb table lists in-frame clones only, not all of them. The sample holds around 93,000 clones, 82% seen once. The germline V gene encodes CDR1 MDHEN and CDR2 SYDVKM. CDR3 length: 15 residues. The V gene lost 2 bases and the J gene lost 0 bases, with 9 bases spanning the gap. The entry originates in a study of cytomegalovirus exposure and HLA in healthy donors. Study-level points and caveats: Common viral pathogens (according to a later analysis) appeared linked to several of the most significant clusters.

The sequencing input was PBMCs. J is TRBJ2-3 and V is TRBV28, with unresolved D. This TCR derives from a man aged 45-65 years in good health and CMV-seronegative. Here the CDR3 reads CASSLAGWSTDTQYF. The CDR3 DNA sequence: TGTGCCAGCAGTTTAGCCGGGTGGAGCACAGATACGCAGTATTTT.